Listed below are T cell receptor beta chains from one sample, sequenced in a study of cytomegalovirus exposure and HLA in healthy donors. Clones were sequenced by immunoSEQ multiplex PCR, and TCRdb holds only the in-frame ones, with some missing. The sample holds over 200,000 clones, 70% to 80% seen once. Sequencing was performed on PBMCs. Receptors were obtained from a woman aged 25 to 39 in good health and CMV-seronegative. CDR3s include the opening cysteine and the closing phenylalanine or tryptophan. D genes are given only for firm matches. Only part of the rows carry a size: once, few, many, or a class if the clone is expanded.

j_call v_call d_call clone_size cdr3_nt cdr3_aa
TRBJ2-3 TRBV2 TRBD2 NA TGTGCCAGCAGTGAAAATCTGGGACTAGCGACAGATACGCAGTATTTT CASSENLGLATDTQYF
TRBJ2-3 TRBV29-1 NA few TGCAGCGTTGGATCCCCCTCCATAGCAGACGACACAGATACGCAGTATTTT CSVGSPSIADDTDTQYF
TRBJ2-7 TRBV14 TRBD1 NA TGTGCCAGCAGCCGACCGGGACAGGGGACCTACGAGCAGTACTTC CASSRPGQGTYEQYF
TRBJ2-7 TRBV6-1 NA NA TGTGCCAGCAAGCCTGCGGGGAGAGGCGAGCAGTACTTC CASKPAGRGEQYF
TRBJ1-5 TRBV5-5 NA NA TGTGCCAGCAGCTGGGCCACCAATCAGCCCCAGCATTTT CASSWATNQPQHF
TRBJ1-2 TRBV30 NA NA TGTGCCTGGAGTGTTCGGAGTGGCTACACCTTC CAWSVRSGYTF
TRBJ2-7 TRBV7-9 NA NA TGTGCCAGCAGCGCAGCGGATCCTTCCTACGAGCAGTACTTC CASSAADPSYEQYF
TRBJ2-1 TRBV10-3 TRBD2 NA TGTGCCATCTCAGAGCGGGGGTTATCTAATGAGCAGTTCTTC CAISERGLSNEQFF
TRBJ2-1 TRBV29-1 TRBD2 few TGCAGCGTGACAGGACTAGCAGCCGCAGGTTACAATGAGCAGTTCTTC CSVTGLAAAGYNEQFF
TRBJ2-3 TRBV5-4 TRBD2 NA TGTGCCAGCAGCTTCGGACTAGCGGGGGGTCAGGATACGCAGTATTTT CASSFGLAGGQDTQYF
TRBJ1-5 TRBV6-5 NA NA TGTGCCAGCAGTGATTCGAGGCTTCAGCCCCAGCATTTT CASSDSRLQPQHF
TRBJ1-2 TRBV29-1 NA NA TGCAGCGTTGAAGGTCCTGGGGGGGGCGAAAACTATGGCTACACCTTC CSVEGPGGGENYGYTF
TRBJ2-5 TRBV7-9 NA few TGTGCCAGCAGCTTAGCGCAGGCGCGGGGGCCCTCTACGGAGACCCAGTACTTC CASSLAQARGPSTETQYF
TRBJ2-7 TRBV2 TRBD2 NA TGTGCCAGCAGTGAACTTGGACTAGCGGGAGAAGGCGAGCAGTACTTC CASSELGLAGEGEQYF
TRBJ1-1 TRBV5-1 NA NA TGCGCCAGCAGCTTGACTGGGACAAACGAGAACACTGAAGCTTTCTTT CASSLTGTNENTEAFF
TRBJ2-3 TRBV7-9 TRBD2 NA TGTGCCAGCAGCCGCGCTAGCGGCCTCACAGATACGCAGTATTTT CASSRASGLTDTQYF
TRBJ1-3 TRBV9 NA few TGTGCCAGCAGCTTAGACAGGCGTCTAGCTGGAAACACCATATATTTT CASSLDRRLAGNTIYF
TRBJ2-7 TRBV9 NA NA TGTGCCAGCAGTGAGGGGGGGACGGCGACCTACGAGCAGTACTTC CASSEGGTATYEQYF
TRBJ2-7 TRBV11-2 NA once TGTGCCAGCAGCTTAGATCCGGCAGGGATCTACGAGCAGTACTTC CASSLDPAGIYEQYF
TRBJ1-2 TRBV7-4 NA NA TGTGCCAGCACCGCGACCGGGGGGGACGCTGACTATGGCTACACCTTC CASTATGGDADYGYTF
TRBJ2-7 TRBV21-1 NA NA TGTGCCAGCACCCCCCGGGACTGGGGCTCCTACGAGCAGTACTTC CASTPRDWGSYEQYF
TRBJ2-5 TRBV25-1 TRBD2 NA TGTGCCAGCAGTGAATGGAGCGGGGGGGAGTACTTC CASSEWSGGEYF
TRBJ1-3 TRBV5-4 NA NA TGTGCCAGCAGCTCAAGCCTGAGCTCTGGAAACACCATATATTTT CASSSSLSSGNTIYF
TRBJ2-3 TRBV6-4 TRBD1 NA TGTGCCAGCAGTGAAGAAACAGGGGGAACAGATACGCAGTATTTT CASSEETGGTDTQYF
TRBJ1-1 TRBV5-5 NA NA TGTGCCAGCAGCTGGGGGGGGACTGAAGCTTTCTTT CASSWGGTEAFF
TRBJ2-7 TRBV2 TRBD2 NA TGTGCCAGCAGTGGGCGGAGCGGGGGCGACGAGCAGTACTTC CASSGRSGGDEQYF
TRBJ1-1 TRBV27 NA NA TGTGCCAGCTCGAGAGCGGGAGGGGGCACTGAAGCTTTCTTT CASSRAGGGTEAFF
TRBJ2-1 TRBV11-3 NA NA TGTGCCAGCAGCTTTCGGGAGTACAATGAGCAGTTCTTC CASSFREYNEQFF
TRBJ2-1 TRBV18 NA NA TGTGCCAGCTCACGGGGGGGGCTCCGGACTGGTAATGAGCAGTTCTTC CASSRGGLRTGNEQFF
TRBJ2-3 TRBV2 TRBD2 NA TGTGCCAGCAACAGACTAGCGGTGCACACAGATACGCAGTATTTT CASNRLAVHTDTQYF
TRBJ2-5 TRBV30 NA NA TGTGCCTGGAGTGTCAGGCTAGCAGTAATGGGCCAAGAGACCCAGTACTTC CAWSVRLAVMGQETQYF
TRBJ1-1 TRBV30 TRBD1 NA TGTGCCTGTACAGGGGGCCAGAACACTGAAGCTTTCTTT CACTGGQNTEAFF
TRBJ1-1 TRBV7-9 NA NA TGTGCCAGCAGTTCCTACTCGACAGGAATGAACACTGAAGCTTTCTTT CASSSYSTGMNTEAFF
TRBJ2-2 TRBV9 NA few TGTGCCAGCAGCGTAGCGAGTAACACCGGGGAGCTGTTTTTT CASSVASNTGELFF